The clone carrying this TCR beta chain is a singleton in its sample. The antigen is unknown. 13 Jbeta primers and 60 Vbeta primers were used for the PCR. Sequenced by immunoSEQ multiplex PCR; TCRdb stores in-frame clones only, minus some. The table records some 200,000 clones, approximately 80% of them present only once. CDR3 length: 13 amino acids. From germline, CDR1 is LNHNV and CDR2 YYDKDF (reference sequence). The V segment lost 7 bases and the J segment 5 bases; nucleotides outside the gene matches: 7. This entry comes from a study of cytomegalovirus exposure and HLA in healthy donors. Study-wide points: Among the sequence variants, a highly shared cluster was likely an artifact of sequencing.

The sequence came from a woman aged 25 to 39 in good health and CMV-seronegative. The chain recombines TRBV15 with TRBJ2-7, with 8 bases lining up with TRBD2. The sample taken for sequencing was PBMCs. The CDR3 spells CATTRTSRDEQYF. In nucleotides, the CDR3 is TGTGCCACCACCAGGACTAGCAGGGACGAGCAGTACTTC.